Below are 7 T cell receptor beta chains sequenced from a single sample in a study of blood T cell repertoires in COVID-19. Using immunoSEQ multiplex PCR, the repertoire was profiled, and TCRdb retains in-frame clones only, with some absent. The profile covers over 130,000 clones, with roughly 85% appearing a single time and 2.5% to 3% taken by the ten largest. The specimen was peripheral blood. The source of these receptors is a middle-aged man with acute or convalescent COVID-19.

The genes are TRBV28 and TRBJ1-2; D gene unclear. The CDR3 has 13 residues. V lost 3 bases, J lost 2 bases, and 7 bases lay in between. Germline V lookup: CDR1 MDHEN, CDR2 SYDVKM. The DNA of the CDR3 is TGTGCCAGCAGTTTGTGGCAGAACTATGGCTACACCTTC. It yields the protein CASSLWQNYGYTF.

The chain recombines TRBV5-8 with TRBJ2-6, with D possibly being TRBD2 (5 bases). V lost 2 bases to trimming and J lost 0 bases, with 6 bases between them. CDR1 SGHTS and CDR2 YDEGEE come from the germline V gene. This CDR3 has 15 residues. CDR3 amino acids: CASSFGGSGANVLTF. CDR3 sequence (DNA): TGTGCCAGCAGCTTTGGAGGCTCTGGGGCCAACGTCCTGACTTTC.

The V gene is TRBV30, the J gene TRBJ2-3; 8 bases are shared with TRBD2. Germline V CDR1 and CDR2: GTSNPN, SVGIG (reference sequence). J gave up 4 bases and V 0 bases, and 6 bases lay outside the gene matches. The CDR3 covers 15 residues. CDR3 bases: TGTGCCTGGAGTGTAGGGGCGGGGGGTCCAGATACGCAGTATTTT. Translation gives CAWSVGAGGPDTQYF.

This clone occurred once. This chain joins TRBV7-8 and TRBJ2-5, with 10 bases matching TRBD1. The length of the CDR3 is 15 residues. V dropped 5 bases and J dropped 9; count of bases not matched to a gene: 12. Per the germline V gene, CDR1 is SGHVS and CDR2 is FQNEAQ. CDR3 loop: CASSASGTGEGAQYF. CDR3 sequence (DNA): TGTGCCAGCAGCGCTTCCGGGACAGGGGAGGGGGCCCAGTACTTC. The full variable domain, in which reference TRBV7-8 and TRBJ2-5 provide the parts outside the CDR3, is GAGVSQSPRYKVAKRGQDVALRCDPISGHVSLFWYQQALGQGPEFLTYFQNEAQLDKSGLPSDRFFAERPEGSVSTLKIQRTQQEDSAVYLCASSASGTGEGAQYFGPGTRLLVL.

This chain links TRBV30 with TRBJ2-3; 7 nucleotides line up with TRBD1. The V gene end was trimmed by 4 bases and the J gene end by 2 bases; junction bases not matched to a gene: 9. Germline CDR1 is GTSNPN and CDR2 is SVGIG (reference sequence). CDR3 length: 15 amino acids. The chain's CDR3 is CAWNRDSQNTDTQYF. The DNA of the CDR3 is TGTGCCTGGAACCGGGACAGTCAAAACACAGATACGCAGTATTTT.

This clone was observed a few times. The chain carries TRBV4-1 and TRBJ1-2; TRBD1 is a possible D gene (6 bases). This CDR3 is built from 15 residues. V lost 1 base and J lost 5, with 14 bases in between. Germline loops: CDR1 MGHRA, CDR2 YSYEKL. CDR3 sequence: CASSQVRTVRYGYTF. In DNA, the CDR3 is TGCGCCAGCAGCCAAGTTAGGACAGTTCGATATGGCTACACCTTC.

This sequence joins TRBV18 and TRBJ1-1, with TRBD1 identical over 7 bases. The CDR3 totals 14 residues. Germline V CDR1 and CDR2: KGHSH, LQKENI. Unmatched junction bases numbered 9, after V lost 3 bases and J lost 8 bases. The CDR3 reads CASSPDPQGSEAFF. The CDR3 DNA is TGTGCCAGCTCACCCGACCCACAGGGGTCCGAAGCTTTCTTT.